This T cell receptor beta chain was documented in a study of blood T cell repertoires in COVID-19. Clones were read by immunoSEQ multiplex PCR, and TCRdb kept only the in-frame ones, dropping some. The table has tens of thousands of clones, 89% seen once; the top ten hold about 16%. The germline V gene encodes CDR1 KGHDR and CDR2 SFDVKD. CDR3 length equals 15 residues. V was pared by 4 bases and J by 7 bases, with 7 bases of the junction left unmatched. The source is a man aged 70-80 years with active COVID-19. Sequencing used peripheral blood. The chain is built from TRBV24-1 and TRBJ1-2; 11 nucleotides align to TRBD1. CDR3 sequence: CATSDRRTGGLGYTF. The CDR3, as DNA: TGTGCCACCAGTGACCGAAGGACAGGGGGCCTTGGCTACACCTTC.